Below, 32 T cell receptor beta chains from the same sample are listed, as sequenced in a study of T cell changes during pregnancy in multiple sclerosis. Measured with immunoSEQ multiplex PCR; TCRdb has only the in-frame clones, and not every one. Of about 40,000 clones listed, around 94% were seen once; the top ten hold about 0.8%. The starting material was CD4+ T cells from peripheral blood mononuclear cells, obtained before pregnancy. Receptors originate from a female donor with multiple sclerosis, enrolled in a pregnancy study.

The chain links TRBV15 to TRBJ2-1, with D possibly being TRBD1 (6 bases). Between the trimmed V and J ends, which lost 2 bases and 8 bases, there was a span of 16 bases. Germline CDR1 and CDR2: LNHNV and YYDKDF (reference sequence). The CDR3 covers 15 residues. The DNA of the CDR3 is TGTGCCACCAGCAGACTTGGGGGCGCCCGGGATGAGCAGTTCTTC. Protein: CATSRLGGARDEQFF.

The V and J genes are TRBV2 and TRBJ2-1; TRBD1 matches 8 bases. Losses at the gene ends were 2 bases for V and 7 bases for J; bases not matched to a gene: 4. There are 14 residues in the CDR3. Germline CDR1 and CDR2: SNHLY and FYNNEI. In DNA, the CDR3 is TGTGCCAGCAGTGAACAGGGGGCCTTGAATGAGCAGTTCTTC. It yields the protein CASSEQGALNEQFF.

The CDR3 nucleotides are TGTGCCAGCAGCCAGACAGGGACCTCCACAGATACGCAGTATTTT. Translated, it gives CASSQTGTSTDTQYF. The chain recombines TRBV6-1 with TRBJ2-3, with TRBD1 matching 7 bases. The ends lost 6 bases at V and 2 bases at J; junction bases unmatched: 8. This CDR3 contains 15 residues. Per the germline V gene, CDR1 is MNHNS and CDR2 is SASEGT.

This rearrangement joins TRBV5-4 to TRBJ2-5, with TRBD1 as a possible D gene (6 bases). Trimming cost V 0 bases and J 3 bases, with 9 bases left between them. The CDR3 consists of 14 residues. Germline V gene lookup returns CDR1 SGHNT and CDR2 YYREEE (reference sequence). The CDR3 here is CASSLDRVKETQYF. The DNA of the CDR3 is TGTGCCAGCAGCTTGGACAGGGTGAAAGAGACCCAGTACTTC.

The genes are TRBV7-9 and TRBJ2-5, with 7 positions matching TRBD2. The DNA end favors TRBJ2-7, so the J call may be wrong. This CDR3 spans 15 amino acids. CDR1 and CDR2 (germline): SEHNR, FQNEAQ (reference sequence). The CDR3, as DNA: TGTGCCAGCAGCTCAGGGCGGGAGCATTTCTACGAGCAGTACTTC. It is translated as CASSSGREHFYEQYF.

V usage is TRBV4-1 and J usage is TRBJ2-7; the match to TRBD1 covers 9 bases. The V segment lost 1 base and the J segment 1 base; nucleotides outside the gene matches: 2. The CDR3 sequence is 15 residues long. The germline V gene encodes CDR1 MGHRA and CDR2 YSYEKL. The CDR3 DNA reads TGCGCCAGCAGCCAAGGGGACAGGGCTTCCTACGAGCAGTACTTC. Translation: CASSQGDRASYEQYF.

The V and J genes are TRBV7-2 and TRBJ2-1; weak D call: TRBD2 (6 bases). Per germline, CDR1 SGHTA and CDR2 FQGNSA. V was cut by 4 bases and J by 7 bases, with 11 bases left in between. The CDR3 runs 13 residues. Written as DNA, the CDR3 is TGTGCCAGCAGCTCCGGGACTTCGAATGAGCAGTTCTTC. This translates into CASSSGTSNEQFF. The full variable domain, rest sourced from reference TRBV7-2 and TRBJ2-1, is GAGVSQSPSNKVTEKGKDVELRCDPISGHTALYWYRQSLGQGLEFLIYFQGNSAPDKSGLPSDRFSAERTGGSVSTLTIQRTQQEDSAVYLCASSSGTSNEQFFGPGTRLTVL.

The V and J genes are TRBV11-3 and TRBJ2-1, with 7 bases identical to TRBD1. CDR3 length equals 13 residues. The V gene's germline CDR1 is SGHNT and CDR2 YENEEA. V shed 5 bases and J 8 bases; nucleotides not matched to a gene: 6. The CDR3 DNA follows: TGTGCCAGCAGCGTGGGACAGTACCATGAGCAGTTCTTC. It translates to CASSVGQYHEQFF.

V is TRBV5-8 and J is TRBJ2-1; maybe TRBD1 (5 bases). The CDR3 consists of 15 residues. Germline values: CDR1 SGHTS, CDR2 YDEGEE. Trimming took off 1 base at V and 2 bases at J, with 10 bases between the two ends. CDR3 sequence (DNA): TGTGCCAGCAGCTTGTGGCAGGGCCCCTACAATGAGCAGTTCTTC. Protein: CASSLWQGPYNEQFF.

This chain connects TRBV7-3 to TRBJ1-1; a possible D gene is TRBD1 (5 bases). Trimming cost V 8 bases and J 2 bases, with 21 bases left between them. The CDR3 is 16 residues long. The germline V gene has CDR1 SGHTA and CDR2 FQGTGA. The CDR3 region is CASLAWQGWANTEAFF. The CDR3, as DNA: TGTGCCAGCTTAGCATGGCAGGGTTGGGCCAACACTGAAGCTTTCTTT. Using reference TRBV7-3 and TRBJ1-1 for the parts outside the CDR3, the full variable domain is GAGVSQTPSNKVTEKGKYVELRCDPISGHTALYWYRQSLGQGPEFLIYFQGTGAADDSGLPNDRFFAVRPEGSVSTLKIQRTERGDSAVYLCASLAWQGWANTEAFFGQGTRLTVV.

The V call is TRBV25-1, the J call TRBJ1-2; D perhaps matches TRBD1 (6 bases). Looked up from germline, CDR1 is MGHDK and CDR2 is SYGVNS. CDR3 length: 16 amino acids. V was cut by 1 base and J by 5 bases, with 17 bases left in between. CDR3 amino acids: CASSESGHGLRYGYTF. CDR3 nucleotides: TGTGCCAGCAGTGAATCGGGACACGGCTTACGATATGGCTACACCTTC.

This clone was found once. The CDR3 region has the DNA TGCGCCAGCAGCCCCGGGACTAGCGCCAATGAGCAGTTCTTC. This encodes CASSPGTSANEQFF. V usage is TRBV5-1 and J usage is TRBJ2-1; 10 nucleotides match TRBD2. Germline CDR1 and CDR2: SGHRS and YFSETQ. The CDR3 is 14 residues long. Trimming at V came to 4 bases and at J to 6 bases, leaving 4 bases not matched to a gene.

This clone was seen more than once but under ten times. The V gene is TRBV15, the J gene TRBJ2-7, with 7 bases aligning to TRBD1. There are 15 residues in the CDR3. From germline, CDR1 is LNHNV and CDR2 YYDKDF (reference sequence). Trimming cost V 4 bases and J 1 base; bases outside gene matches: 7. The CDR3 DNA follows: TGTGCCACCAGCAACTGGGACAGAGTTTCCTACGAGCAGTACTTC. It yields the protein CATSNWDRVSYEQYF.

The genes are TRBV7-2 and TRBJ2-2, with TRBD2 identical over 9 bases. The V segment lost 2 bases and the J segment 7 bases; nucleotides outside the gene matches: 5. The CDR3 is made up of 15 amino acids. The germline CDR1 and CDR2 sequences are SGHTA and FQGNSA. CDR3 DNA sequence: TGTGCCAGCAGCTTACTTACAGCGGGGGGCGGGGAGCTGTTTTTT. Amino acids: CASSLLTAGGGELFF.

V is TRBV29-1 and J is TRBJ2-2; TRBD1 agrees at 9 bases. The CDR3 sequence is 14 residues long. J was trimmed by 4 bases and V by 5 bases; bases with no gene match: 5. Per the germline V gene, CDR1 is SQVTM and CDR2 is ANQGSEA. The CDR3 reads CSVPGQGPTGELFF. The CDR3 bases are TGCAGCGTTCCGGGACAGGGACCCACCGGGGAGCTGTTTTTT.

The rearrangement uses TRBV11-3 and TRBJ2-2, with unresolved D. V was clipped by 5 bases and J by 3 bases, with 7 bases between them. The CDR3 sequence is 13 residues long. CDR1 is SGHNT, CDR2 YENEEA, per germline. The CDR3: CASSPPDTGELFF. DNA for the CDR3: TGTGCCAGCAGCCCCCCAGACACCGGGGAGCTGTTTTTT.

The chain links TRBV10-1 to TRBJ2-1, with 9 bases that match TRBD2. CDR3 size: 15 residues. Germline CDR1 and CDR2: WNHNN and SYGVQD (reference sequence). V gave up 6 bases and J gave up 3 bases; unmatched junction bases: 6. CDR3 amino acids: CASSGREGLYNEQFF. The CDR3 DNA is TGCGCCAGCAGCGGGCGGGAGGGTCTCTACAATGAGCAGTTCTTC.

The CDR3 loop is CASSWTGINTGELFF. The CDR3 nucleotides are TGTGCCAGCAGTTGGACAGGGATTAACACCGGGGAGCTGTTTTTT. The rearrangement links TRBV28 to TRBJ2-2; 8 nucleotides agree with TRBD1. CDR1 is MDHEN, CDR2 SYDVKM, per germline. CDR3 length: 15 residues. The V segment lost 4 bases and the J segment 2 bases; nucleotides outside the gene matches: 3.

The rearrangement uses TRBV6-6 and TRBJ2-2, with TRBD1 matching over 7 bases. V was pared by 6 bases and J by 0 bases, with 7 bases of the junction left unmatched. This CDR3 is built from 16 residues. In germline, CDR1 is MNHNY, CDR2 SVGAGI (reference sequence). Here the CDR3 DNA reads TGTGCCAGCAGGGACGCCGGGACAGCGAACACCGGGGAGCTGTTTTTT. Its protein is CASRDAGTANTGELFF.

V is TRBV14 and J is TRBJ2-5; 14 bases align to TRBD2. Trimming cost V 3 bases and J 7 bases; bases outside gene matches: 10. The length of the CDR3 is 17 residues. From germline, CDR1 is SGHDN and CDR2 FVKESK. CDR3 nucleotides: TGTGCCAGCAGCCAGATGACTAGCGGGAGGGCCCTCGGGACCCAGTACTTC. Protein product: CASSQMTSGRALGTQYF.

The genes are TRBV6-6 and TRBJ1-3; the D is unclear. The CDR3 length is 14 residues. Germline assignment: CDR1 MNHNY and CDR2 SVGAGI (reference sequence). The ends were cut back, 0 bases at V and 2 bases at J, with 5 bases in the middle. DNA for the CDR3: TGTGCCAGCAGTTACTCGAGGGCTGGAAACACCATATATTTT. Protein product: CASSYSRAGNTIYF.

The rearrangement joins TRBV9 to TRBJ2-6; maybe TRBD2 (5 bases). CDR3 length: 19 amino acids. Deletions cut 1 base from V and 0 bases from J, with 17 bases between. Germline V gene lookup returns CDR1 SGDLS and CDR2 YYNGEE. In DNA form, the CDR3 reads TGTGCCAGCAGCGTATCAGTTCTTTACGGGGACTCTGGGGCCAACGTCCTGACTTTC. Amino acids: CASSVSVLYGDSGANVLTF.

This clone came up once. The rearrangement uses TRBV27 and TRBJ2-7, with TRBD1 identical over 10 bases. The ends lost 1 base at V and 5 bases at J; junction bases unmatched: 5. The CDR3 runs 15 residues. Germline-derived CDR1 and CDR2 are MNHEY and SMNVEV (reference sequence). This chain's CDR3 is CASSLLRTGGDEQYF. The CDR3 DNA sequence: TGTGCCAGCAGTTTATTGCGGACAGGGGGTGACGAGCAGTACTTC.

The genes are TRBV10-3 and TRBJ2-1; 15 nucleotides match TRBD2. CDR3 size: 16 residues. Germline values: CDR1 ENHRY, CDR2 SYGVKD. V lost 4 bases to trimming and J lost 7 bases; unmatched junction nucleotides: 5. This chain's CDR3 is CAISGRTSGRGNEQFF. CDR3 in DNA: TGTGCCATCAGTGGTAGGACTAGCGGGAGGGGTAATGAGCAGTTCTTC.

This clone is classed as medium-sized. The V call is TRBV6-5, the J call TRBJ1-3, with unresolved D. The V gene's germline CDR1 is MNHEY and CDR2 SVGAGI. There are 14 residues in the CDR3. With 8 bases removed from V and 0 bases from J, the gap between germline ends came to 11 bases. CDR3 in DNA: TGTGCCAGCGCCGAAACACACTCTGGAAACACCATATATTTT. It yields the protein CASAETHSGNTIYF.

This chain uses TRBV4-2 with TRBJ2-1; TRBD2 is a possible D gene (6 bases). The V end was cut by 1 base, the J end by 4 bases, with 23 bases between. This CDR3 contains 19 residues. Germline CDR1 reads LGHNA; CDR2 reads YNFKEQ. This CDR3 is CASSQALEVGVGGYNEQFF. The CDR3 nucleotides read TGTGCCAGCAGCCAAGCACTTGAAGTCGGGGTGGGAGGTTACAATGAGCAGTTCTTC.

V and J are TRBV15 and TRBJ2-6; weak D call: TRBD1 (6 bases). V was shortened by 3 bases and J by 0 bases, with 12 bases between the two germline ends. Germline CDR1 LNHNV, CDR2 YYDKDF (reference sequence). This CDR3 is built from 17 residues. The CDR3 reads CATSSREQGSGANVLTF. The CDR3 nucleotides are TGTGCCACCAGCAGCCGGGAACAGGGCTCTGGGGCCAACGTCCTGACTTTC.

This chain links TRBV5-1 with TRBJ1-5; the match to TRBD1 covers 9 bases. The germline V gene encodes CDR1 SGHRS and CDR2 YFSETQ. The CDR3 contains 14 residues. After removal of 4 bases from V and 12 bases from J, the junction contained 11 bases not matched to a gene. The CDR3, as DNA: TGCGCCAGCAGCGAAACAGGGGGCTCAGGTGGCCAGCATTTT. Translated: CASSETGGSGGQHF. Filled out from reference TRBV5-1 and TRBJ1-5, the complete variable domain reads KAGVTQTPRYLIKTRGQQVTLSCSPISGHRSVSWYQQTPGQGLQFLFEYFSETQRNKGNFPGRFSGRQFSNSRSEMNVSTLELGDSALYLCASSETGGSGGQHFGDGTRLSIL.

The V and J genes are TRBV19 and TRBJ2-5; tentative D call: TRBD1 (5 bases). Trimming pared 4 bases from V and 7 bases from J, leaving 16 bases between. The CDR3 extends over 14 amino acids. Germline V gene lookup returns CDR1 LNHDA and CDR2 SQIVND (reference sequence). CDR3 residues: CASSTQQAQGTQYF. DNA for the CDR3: TGTGCCAGTAGTACTCAACAGGCGCAGGGGACCCAGTACTTC.

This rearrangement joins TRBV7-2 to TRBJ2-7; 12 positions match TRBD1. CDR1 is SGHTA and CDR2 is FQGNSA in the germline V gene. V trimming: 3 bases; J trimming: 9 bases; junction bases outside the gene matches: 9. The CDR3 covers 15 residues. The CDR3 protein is CASSFEGQGATMQYF. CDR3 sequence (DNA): TGTGCCAGCAGCTTCGAGGGACAGGGGGCGACCATGCAGTACTTC. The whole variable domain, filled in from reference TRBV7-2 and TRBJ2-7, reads GAGVSQSPSNKVTEKGKDVELRCDPISGHTALYWYRQSLGQGLEFLIYFQGNSAPDKSGLPSDRFSAERTGGSVSTLTIQRTQQEDSAVYLCASSFEGQGATMQYFGPGTRLTVT.

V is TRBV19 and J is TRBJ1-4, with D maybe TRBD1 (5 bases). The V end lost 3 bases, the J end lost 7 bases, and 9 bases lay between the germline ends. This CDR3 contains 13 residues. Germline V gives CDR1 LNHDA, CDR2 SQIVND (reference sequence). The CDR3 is CASSILGGEKLFF. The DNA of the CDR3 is TGTGCCAGTAGTATTTTGGGGGGTGAAAAACTGTTTTTT.

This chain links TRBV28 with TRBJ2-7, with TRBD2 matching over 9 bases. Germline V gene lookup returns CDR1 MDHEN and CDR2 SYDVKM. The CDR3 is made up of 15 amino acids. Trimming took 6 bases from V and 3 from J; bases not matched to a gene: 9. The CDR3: CASSPGTSNIYEQYF. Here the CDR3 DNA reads TGTGCCAGCAGCCCCGGGACTAGCAACATCTACGAGCAGTACTTC.